This is a list of T cell receptor beta chains from one sample in a study of vaccination and CD4 T cells after COVID-19. Their specific antigens are unknown. TCRdb reprocessed the PCR reads with MiXCR, giving one entry per CDR3 protein. The repertoire consists of 20,000 to 25,000 distinct CDR3 sequences, with 46% occurring once and the leading ten covering less than 15%. The sample consisted of CD4+ T cells from blood, cultured in vitro, taken about 7 months after SARS-CoV-2 vaccination. The receptors shown here come from a human donor who had recovered from COVID-19. The CDR3 runs from the conserved cysteine through the conserved F or W. The D gene is left open where the match is weak. Expanded clones get a size class; other rows say once, few or many, or leave the size out.

abundance	j_gene	d_gene	v_gene	len	CDR3aa	CDR3nt
few	TRBJ2-7	NA	TRBV6-1	16	CASRGERQGKSYEQYF	TGTGCCAGCAGAGGCGAGCGGCAGGGGAAATCCTACGAGCAGTACTTC
few	TRBJ2-1	TRBD2	TRBV7-8	17	CASSSGGGAGSYNEQFF	TGTGCCAGCTCGTCCGGCGGGGGGGCCGGGTCCTACAATGAGCAGTTCTTC
NA	TRBJ2-1	NA	TRBV20-1	15	CSAVLNLISLDEQFF	TGCAGTGCGGTCCTTAATCTAATTAGCCTGGATGAGCAGTTCTTC
NA	TRBJ2-1	TRBD1	TRBV20-1	17	CSARDRGTGVLYNEQFF	TGCAGTGCTAGAGATCGGGGGACAGGGGTTCTTTACAATGAGCAGTTCTTC
NA	TRBJ1-5	NA	TRBV7-2	13	CASSGQSNQPQHF	TGTGCCAGCAGTGGACAGAGCAATCAGCCCCAGCATTTT
NA	TRBJ2-6	NA	TRBV20-1	14	CSASRSTGANVLTF	TGCAGTGCTTCGCGGTCTACAGGGGCCAACGTCCTGACTTTC
NA	TRBJ1-6	TRBD1	TRBV6-1	14	CASTGQGYNSPLHF	TGTGCCAGCACCGGACAGGGCTATAATTCACCCCTCCACTTT
NA	TRBJ2-5	NA	TRBV20-1	14	CSARVSRGQETQYF	TGCAGTGCTAGAGTTTCGCGGGGCCAAGAGACCCAGTACTTC
NA	TRBJ2-3	NA	TRBV7-2	14	CASSREQYADTQYF	TGTGCCAGCAGCCGGGAACAGTACGCAGATACGCAGTATTTT
NA	TRBJ1-2	TRBD1	TRBV20-1	14	CSAVFLGQVYGYTF	TGCAGTGCTGTCTTCCTAGGACAGGTGTATGGCTACACCTTC
few	TRBJ2-3	TRBD2	TRBV11-1	16	CASSARLAGATDTQYF	TGTGCCAGCAGCGCCCGACTAGCGGGAGCCACAGATACGCAGTATTTT
few	TRBJ1-6	NA	TRBV5-4	17	CASSLQPQGRGDSPLHF	TGTGCCAGCAGCCTGCAACCCCAGGGGAGAGGGGATTCACCCCTCCACTTT
few	TRBJ2-1	NA	TRBV24-1	13	CATSDGNANEQFF	TGTGCCACCAGTGACGGGAATGCAAATGAGCAGTTCTTC
NA	TRBJ2-5	NA	TRBV18	15	CASSGGGTPQETQYF	TGTGCCAGCTCCGGGGGTGGGACTCCTCAAGAGACCCAGTACTTC
NA	TRBJ1-2	TRBD1	TRBV15	13	CATSRDLDTDRGF	TGTGCCACCAGCAGAGATCTAGACACTGACAGGGGCTTC
few	TRBJ1-1	NA	TRBV7-2	15	CASSLRVTAPGEAFF	TGTGCCAGCAGCTTACGCGTCACAGCCCCCGGTGAAGCTTTCTTT
few	TRBJ2-7	NA	TRBV20-1	15	CSATKSVSPAYEQYF	TGCAGTGCTACAAAATCCGTTAGCCCCGCTTACGAGCAGTACTTC
few	TRBJ1-5	NA	TRBV20-1	14	CSATPNGQNQPQHF	TGCAGTGCTACCCCGAATGGACAGAATCAGCCCCAGCATTTT
few	TRBJ1-2	NA	TRBV20-1	14	CSAPLGTAPRGYTF	TGCAGTGCTCCCTTAGGGACCGCACCTAGGGGCTACACCTTC
few	TRBJ1-5	TRBD1	TRBV24-1	15	CATSDSRQGSQPQHF	TGTGCCACCAGTGATTCCCGACAGGGGTCCCAGCCCCAGCATTTT
NA	TRBJ2-1	TRBD2	TRBV2	15	CASSIEVAGAAEQFF	TGTGCCAGCAGTATCGAAGTAGCGGGAGCGGCTGAGCAGTTCTTC
NA	TRBJ2-7	NA	TRBV12-5	13	CASGFGQLDEQYF	TGTGCTAGTGGTTTCGGGCAGCTCGACGAGCAGTACTTC
NA	TRBJ2-7	TRBD2	TRBV7-3	14	CASSLNSGTNEQYF	TGTGCCAGCAGCTTAAACTCGGGGACTAACGAGCAGTACTTC
NA	TRBJ2-3	TRBD1	TRBV6-1	16	CASRRWTGGITDTQYF	TGTGCCAGCAGGCGATGGACAGGGGGAATAACAGATACGCAGTATTTT
few	TRBJ1-5	NA	TRBV6-5	13	CASSYYSDQPQHF	TGTGCCAGCAGTTATTACTCGGATCAGCCCCAGCATTTT
few	TRBJ1-2	TRBD1	TRBV11-3	14	CASSPGQGRTGYTF	TGTGCCAGCAGCCCTGGACAGGGTAGGACCGGCTACACCTTC
NA	TRBJ2-2	NA	TRBV7-3	15	CASSTAAVGAGELFF	TGTGCCAGCAGCACGGCCGCGGTGGGCGCCGGGGAGCTGTTTTTT
NA	TRBJ1-6	TRBD1	TRBV4-3	16	CASSLDRLVANSPLHF	TGCGCCAGCAGCCTGGACAGGCTTGTTGCAAATTCACCCCTCCACTTT
NA	TRBJ2-5	TRBD2	TRBV20-1	16	CSASGLAGSPAETQYF	TGCAGTGCTAGTGGGCTAGCGGGGAGTCCCGCGGAGACCCAGTACTTC
NA	TRBJ1-2	NA	TRBV20-1	14	CSARVLDPGYGYTF	TGCAGTGCTAGAGTTCTGGACCCTGGGTATGGCTACACCTTC
few	TRBJ2-3	NA	TRBV7-2	12	CASSSTTDTQYF	TGTGCCAGCAGCTCCACCACAGATACGCAGTATTTT
NA	TRBJ2-7	NA	TRBV10-3	14	CAIREVAATYEQYF	TGTGCCATCAGGGAGGTAGCGGCCACCTACGAGCAGTACTTC
medium-sized	TRBJ1-5	TRBD1	TRBV15	16	CATSRQGGYSNQPQHF	TGTGCCACCAGCAGGCAGGGGGGGTATAGCAATCAGCCCCAGCATTTT
NA	TRBJ1-1	NA	TRBV20-1	14	CSARRGGMNTEAFF	TGCAGTGCTAGAAGGGGAGGGATGAACACTGAAGCTTTCTTT
few	TRBJ2-5	TRBD2	TRBV7-2	18	CASSIVPSGGENQETQYF	TGTGCCAGCAGTATAGTTCCCAGCGGGGGGGAAAACCAAGAGACCCAGTACTTC
NA	TRBJ1-6	TRBD1	TRBV6-5	13	CAGSYGQGSPLHF	TGTGCCGGCAGTTACGGACAGGGTTCACCCCTCCACTTT
medium-sized	TRBJ1-1	NA	TRBV20-1	15	CSARDYTSGNTEAFF	TGCAGTGCTAGAGACTATACATCCGGGAACACTGAAGCTTTCTTT
few	TRBJ2-5	TRBD1	TRBV4-2	14	CASSQGQHQETQYF	TGTGCCAGCAGCCAGGGACAGCACCAAGAGACCCAGTACTTC
NA	TRBJ2-1	TRBD2	TRBV6-2/TRBV6-3	17	CASSPRPGLAGVDEQFF	TGTGCCAGCAGTCCACGACCGGGACTAGCGGGAGTCGATGAGCAGTTCTTC
few	TRBJ2-2	TRBD2	TRBV20-1	16	CSAGRRSGGATGELFF	TGCAGTGCCGGCAGGCGGAGCGGGGGGGCCACCGGGGAGCTGTTTTTT
few	TRBJ1-1	TRBD1	TRBV10-3	13	CANQQGLNTEAFF	TGTGCCAATCAACAGGGGCTGAACACTGAAGCTTTCTTT
NA	TRBJ2-3	NA	TRBV7-9	14	CASSLTGSTDTQYF	TGTGCCAGCAGCTTAACAGGGAGCACAGATACGCAGTATTTT
few	TRBJ1-6	NA	TRBV15	15	CATSRVPLGDSPLHF	TGTGCCACCAGCAGAGTTCCCCTGGGAGATTCACCCCTCCACTTT
NA	TRBJ2-5	TRBD1	TRBV29-1	12	CSGAGGQETQYF	TGCAGCGGGGCAGGGGGACAAGAGACCCAGTACTTC
few	TRBJ1-2	NA	TRBV27	14	CASTNRWGTHGYTF	TGTGCCAGCACCAACAGGTGGGGGACCCATGGCTACACCTTC